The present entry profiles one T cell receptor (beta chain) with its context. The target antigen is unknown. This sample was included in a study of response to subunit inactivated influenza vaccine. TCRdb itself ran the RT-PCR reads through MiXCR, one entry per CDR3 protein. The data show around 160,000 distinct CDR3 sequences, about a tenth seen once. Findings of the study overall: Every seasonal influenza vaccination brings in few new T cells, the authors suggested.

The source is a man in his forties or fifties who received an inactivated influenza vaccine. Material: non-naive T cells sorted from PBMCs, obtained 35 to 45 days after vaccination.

CDR3 loop: CASKDRVANEQFF. As DNA, the CDR3 is TGTGCCAGCAAGGACAGGGTTGCTAATGAGCAGTTCTTC. The chain employs TRBV2 and TRBJ2-1; 8 nucleotides agree with TRBD1. The ends lost 7 bases at V and 7 bases at J; junction bases unmatched: 6. The germline gives CDR1 SNHLY, CDR2 FYNNEI. This CDR3 contains 13 residues. The variable domain in full, completed from reference TRBV2 and TRBJ2-1, reads EPEVTQTPSHQVTQMGQEVILRCVPISNHLYFYWYRQILGQKVEFLVSFYNNEISEKSEIFDDQFSVERPDGSNFTLKIRSTKLEDSAMYFCASKDRVANEQFFGPGTRLTVL.